This T cell receptor (beta chain) was sequenced in a study of CD8 T cells in ankylosing spondylitis. Between the trimmed V and J ends, which lost 4 bases and 3 bases, there was a span of 19 bases. Per germline, CDR1 MGHRA and CDR2 YSYEKL. The length of the CDR3 is 16 residues. TCRdb re-derived calls from the 5' RACE reads in MiXCR, one entry per CDR3 protein. The sample lists roughly 350,000 distinct CDR3 sequences, 8% occurring once. Study-level findings and limits: As reported, disease-linked clones showed significant enrichment in matched ankylosing spondylitis synovial fluid. Typical of ankylosing spondylitis blood, it appeared, was a TCR beta motif of eight highly homologous variants.

This clonotype appeared a few times. Antigen specificity is unknown. This sequence joins TRBV4-1 and TRBJ2-7; a weak D match, TRBD1 (6 bases). The source material was blood, either unsorted or a sorted T cell fraction (not recorded which). The receptor was isolated from a male donor with ankylosing spondylitis. The CDR3 DNA reads as TGCGCCAGCAGCCGAACGGACAGAGGACTCCTCTACGAGCAGTACTTC. Protein product: CASSRTDRGLLYEQYF.